This T cell receptor (gamma chain) was captured in a study of Vδ1+ human thymocytes. Thymocytes were sorted as CD3+ TCRVdelta1+ TCRVdelta2- after alphabeta T cell depletion. The study's findings and limits: Highly polyclonal TRG and TRD repertoires with Gaussian CDR3 length distributions appeared in thymus. Many TRG clonotypes were shared between donors; TRD repertoires were essentially private. Despite high sort purity, roughly 20% of thymic T cell receptor delta sequences were Vdelta2.

CDR3 size: 14 residues. V shed 4 bases and J 0 bases; nucleotides not matched to a gene: 6. Germline CDR1 is EGSTGY and CDR2 is YDSYTSSV. Remarks on this clone: Its cognate antigen is unknown.

Sequences come from RNA converted to cDNA by reverse transcription. Pooled V-gene forward primers with one constant-region reverse primer generated the CDR3 amplicons by multiplex PCR. TCRdb re-called the multiplex PCR reads via CATT. This table has 10,000 or so gamma-chain clones, about 46% appearing once. Sequenced sample: Vdelta1+ gamma-delta thymocytes from the thymus. As for subset: FACS-sorted CD3+ TCRalphabeta- TCRVdelta1+ TCRVdelta2- thymocytes. This receptor was obtained from a boy in the first two years of life who had congenital heart surgery. The chain carries TRGV4 and TRGJ1 or TRGJ2. No J segment appears in TCRdb, so it was assigned here by matching the sequence to germline. CDR3 in amino acids: CATWELSNYYKKLF. The CDR3 DNA reads as TGTGCCACCTGGGAGCTATCGAATTATTATAAGAAACTCTTT.